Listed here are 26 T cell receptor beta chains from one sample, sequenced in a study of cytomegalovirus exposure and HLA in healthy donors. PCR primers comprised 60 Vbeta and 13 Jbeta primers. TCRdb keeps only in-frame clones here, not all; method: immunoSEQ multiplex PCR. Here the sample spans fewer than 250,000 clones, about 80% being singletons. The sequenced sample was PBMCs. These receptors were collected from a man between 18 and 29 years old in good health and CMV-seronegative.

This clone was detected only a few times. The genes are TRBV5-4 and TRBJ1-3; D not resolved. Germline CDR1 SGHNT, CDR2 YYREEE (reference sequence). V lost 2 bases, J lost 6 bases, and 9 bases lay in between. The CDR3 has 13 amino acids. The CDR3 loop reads CASSFELQNTIYF. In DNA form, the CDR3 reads TGTGCCAGCAGCTTTGAACTTCAAAACACCATATATTTT.

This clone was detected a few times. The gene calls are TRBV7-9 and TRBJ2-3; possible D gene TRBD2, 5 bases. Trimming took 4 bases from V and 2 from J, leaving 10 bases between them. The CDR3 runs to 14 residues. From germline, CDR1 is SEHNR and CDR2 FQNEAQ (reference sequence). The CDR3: CASSSEGLTDTQYF. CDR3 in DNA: TGTGCCAGCAGCTCCGAGGGTCTCACAGATACGCAGTATTTT.

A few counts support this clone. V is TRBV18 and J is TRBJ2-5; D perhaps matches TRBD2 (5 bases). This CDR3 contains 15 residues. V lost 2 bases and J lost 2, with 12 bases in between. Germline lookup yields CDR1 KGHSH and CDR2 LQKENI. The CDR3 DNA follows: TGTGCCAGCTCACCAGGCGGCGGGCGGCAAGAGACCCAGTACTTC. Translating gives CASSPGGGRQETQYF.

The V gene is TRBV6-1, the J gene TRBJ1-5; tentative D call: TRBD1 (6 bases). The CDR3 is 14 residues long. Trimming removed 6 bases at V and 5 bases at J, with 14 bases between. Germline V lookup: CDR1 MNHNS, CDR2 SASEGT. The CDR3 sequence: CASSSTGPYQPQHF. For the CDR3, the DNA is TGTGCCAGCAGCTCCACAGGGCCCTATCAGCCCCAGCATTTT.

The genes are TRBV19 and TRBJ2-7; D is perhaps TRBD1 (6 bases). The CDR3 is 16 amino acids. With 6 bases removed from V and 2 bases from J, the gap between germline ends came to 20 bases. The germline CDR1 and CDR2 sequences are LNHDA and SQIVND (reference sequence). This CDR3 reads CASSQKDSGFTYEQYF. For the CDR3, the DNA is TGTGCCAGTAGCCAAAAGGACAGCGGTTTTACCTACGAGCAGTACTTC. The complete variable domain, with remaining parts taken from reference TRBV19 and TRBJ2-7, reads DGGITQSPKYLFRKEGQNVTLSCEQNLNHDAMYWYRQDPGQGLRLIYYSQIVNDFQKGDIAEGYSVSREKKESFPLTVTSAQKNPTAFYLCASSQKDSGFTYEQYFGPGTRLTVT.

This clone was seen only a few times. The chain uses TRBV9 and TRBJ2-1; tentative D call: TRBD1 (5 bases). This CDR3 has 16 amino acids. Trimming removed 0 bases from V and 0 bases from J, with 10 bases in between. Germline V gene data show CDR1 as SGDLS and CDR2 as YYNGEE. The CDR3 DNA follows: TGTGCCAGCAGCGTAGGGGGCCTCAGCTCCTACAATGAGCAGTTCTTC. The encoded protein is CASSVGGLSSYNEQFF.

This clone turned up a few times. The CDR3 bases are TGTGCCAGCAGTGTGCTGCGGTCTAGCACAGATACGCAGTATTTT. This codes for CASSVLRSSTDTQYF. This chain joins TRBV2 and TRBJ2-3, with unresolved D. The CDR3 totals 15 residues. Trimming removed 4 bases at V and 0 bases at J, with 11 bases between. Germline V gene sequence: CDR1 SNHLY, CDR2 FYNNEI.

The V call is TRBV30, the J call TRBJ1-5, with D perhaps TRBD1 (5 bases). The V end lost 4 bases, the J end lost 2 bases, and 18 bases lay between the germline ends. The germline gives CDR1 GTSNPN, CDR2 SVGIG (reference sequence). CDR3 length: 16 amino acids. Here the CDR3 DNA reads TGTGCCTGGACCCCCGGTGGGGGGGGAGGCAATCAGCCCCAGCATTTT. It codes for CAWTPGGGGGNQPQHF.

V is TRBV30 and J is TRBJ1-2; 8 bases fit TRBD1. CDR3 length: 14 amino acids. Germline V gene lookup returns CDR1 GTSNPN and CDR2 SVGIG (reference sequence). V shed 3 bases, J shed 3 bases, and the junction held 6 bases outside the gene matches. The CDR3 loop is CAWSGTGDYYGYTF. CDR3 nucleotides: TGTGCCTGGAGCGGGACAGGAGACTACTATGGCTACACCTTC.

The CDR3 sequence: CASSLPTGANYGYTF. The CDR3 DNA reads TGTGCCAGTTCTTTACCTACGGGAGCAAACTATGGCTACACCTTC. The chain couples TRBV19 to TRBJ1-2; D is unresolved. Germline V gene lookup returns CDR1 LNHDA and CDR2 SQIVND (reference sequence). The CDR3 has 15 amino acids. Trimming took 8 bases from V and 2 from J, leaving 18 bases between them.

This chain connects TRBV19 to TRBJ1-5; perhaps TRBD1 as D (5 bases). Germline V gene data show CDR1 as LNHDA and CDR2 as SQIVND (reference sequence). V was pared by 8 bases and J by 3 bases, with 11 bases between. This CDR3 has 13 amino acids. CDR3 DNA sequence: TGTGCCAGTTCGGACAACTACAATCAGCCCCAGCATTTT. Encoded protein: CASSDNYNQPQHF. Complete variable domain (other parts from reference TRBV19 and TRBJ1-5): DGGITQSPKYLFRKEGQNVTLSCEQNLNHDAMYWYRQDPGQGLRLIYYSQIVNDFQKGDIAEGYSVSREKKESFPLTVTSAQKNPTAFYLCASSDNYNQPQHFGDGTRLSIL.

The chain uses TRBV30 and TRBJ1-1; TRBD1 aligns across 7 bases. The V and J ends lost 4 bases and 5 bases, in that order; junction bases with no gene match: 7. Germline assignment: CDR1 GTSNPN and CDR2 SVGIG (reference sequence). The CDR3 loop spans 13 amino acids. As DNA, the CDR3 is TGTGCCTGGACGGAGGGGGCGCGGACTGAAGCTTTCTTT. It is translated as CAWTEGARTEAFF. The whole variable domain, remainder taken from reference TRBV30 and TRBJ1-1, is SQTIHQWPATLVQPVGSPLSLECTVEGTSNPNLYWYRQAAGRGLQLLFYSVGIGQISSEVPQNLSASRPQDRQFILSSKKLLLSDSGFYLCAWTEGARTEAFFGQGTRLTVV.

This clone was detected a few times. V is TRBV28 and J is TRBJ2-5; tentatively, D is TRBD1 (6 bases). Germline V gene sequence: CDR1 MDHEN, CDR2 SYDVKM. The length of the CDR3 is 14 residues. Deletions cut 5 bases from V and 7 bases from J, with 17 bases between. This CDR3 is CASSAIQGPGTQYF. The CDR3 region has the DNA TGTGCCAGCAGTGCTATACAGGGTCCAGGGACCCAGTACTTC.

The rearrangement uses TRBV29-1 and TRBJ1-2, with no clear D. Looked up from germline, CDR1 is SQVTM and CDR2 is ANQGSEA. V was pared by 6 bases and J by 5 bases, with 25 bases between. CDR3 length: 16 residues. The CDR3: CSVTPNPRQQPYGYTF. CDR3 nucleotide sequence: TGCAGCGTCACCCCCAATCCGCGGCAGCAACCATATGGCTACACCTTC. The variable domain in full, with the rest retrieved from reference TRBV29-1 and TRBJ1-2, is SAVISQKPSRDICQRGTSLTIQCQVDSQVTMMFWYRQQPGQSLTLIATANQGSEATYESGFVIDKFPISRPNLTFSTLTVSNMSPEDSSIYLCSVTPNPRQQPYGYTFGSGTRLTVV.

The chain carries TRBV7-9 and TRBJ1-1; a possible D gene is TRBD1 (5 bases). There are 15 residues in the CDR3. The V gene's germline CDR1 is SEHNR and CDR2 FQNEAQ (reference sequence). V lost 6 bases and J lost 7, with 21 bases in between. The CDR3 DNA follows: TGTGCCAGCAGTTCCCGGACGTGGGGGGACGGTGAAGCTTTCTTT. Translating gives CASSSRTWGDGEAFF.

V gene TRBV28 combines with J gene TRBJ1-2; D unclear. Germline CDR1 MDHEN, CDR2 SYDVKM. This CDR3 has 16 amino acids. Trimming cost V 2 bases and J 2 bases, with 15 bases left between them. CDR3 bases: TGTGCCAGCAGTTTACTTTTAGGAGATTTGAACTATGGCTACACCTTC. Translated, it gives CASSLLLGDLNYGYTF.

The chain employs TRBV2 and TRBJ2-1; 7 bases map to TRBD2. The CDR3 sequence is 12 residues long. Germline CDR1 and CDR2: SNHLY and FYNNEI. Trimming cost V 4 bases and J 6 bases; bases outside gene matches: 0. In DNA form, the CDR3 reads TGTGCCAGCAGTGGGGAGGGCAATGAGCAGTTCTTC. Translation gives CASSGEGNEQFF.

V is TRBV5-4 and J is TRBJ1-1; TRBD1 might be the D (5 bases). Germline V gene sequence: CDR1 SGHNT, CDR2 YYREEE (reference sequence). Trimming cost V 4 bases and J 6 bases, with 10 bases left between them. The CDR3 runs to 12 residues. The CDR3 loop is CASSTGPPEAFF. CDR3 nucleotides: TGTGCCAGCAGCACAGGACCGCCTGAAGCTTTCTTT.

CDR3 residues: CSVEDDRRETYEQYF. CDR3 sequence (DNA): TGCAGCGTTGAAGATGATAGGCGGGAAACCTACGAGCAGTACTTC. This sequence joins TRBV29-1 and TRBJ2-7, with D possibly TRBD2 on 6 matching bases. Per the germline V gene, CDR1 is SQVTM and CDR2 is ANQGSEA. Trimming pared 0 bases from V and 2 bases from J, leaving 14 bases between. This CDR3 has 15 residues.

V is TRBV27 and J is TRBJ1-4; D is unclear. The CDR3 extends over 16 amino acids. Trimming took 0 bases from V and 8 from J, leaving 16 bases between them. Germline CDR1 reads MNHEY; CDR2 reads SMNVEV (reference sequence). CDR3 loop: CASSLSSRASVEKLFF. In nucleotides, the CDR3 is TGTGCCAGCAGTTTATCGTCGCGGGCGTCGGTAGAAAAACTGTTTTTT.

DNA of the CDR3: TGCGCCAGCAGCCCCAGCCTTTTAACGGGGGATGAGCAGTTCTTC. Translation: CASSPSLLTGDEQFF. The chain employs TRBV4-1 and TRBJ2-1; a possible D gene is TRBD2 (6 bases). Trimming pared 4 bases from V and 8 bases from J, leaving 18 bases between. Looked up from germline, CDR1 is MGHRA and CDR2 is YSYEKL. The CDR3 is 15 residues long.

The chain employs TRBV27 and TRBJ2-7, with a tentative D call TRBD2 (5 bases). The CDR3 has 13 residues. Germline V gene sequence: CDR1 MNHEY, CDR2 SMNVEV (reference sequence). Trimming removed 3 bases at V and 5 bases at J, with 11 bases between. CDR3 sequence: CASSFVAGHEQYF. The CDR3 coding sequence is TGTGCCAGCAGTTTTGTGGCGGGCCACGAGCAGTACTTC.

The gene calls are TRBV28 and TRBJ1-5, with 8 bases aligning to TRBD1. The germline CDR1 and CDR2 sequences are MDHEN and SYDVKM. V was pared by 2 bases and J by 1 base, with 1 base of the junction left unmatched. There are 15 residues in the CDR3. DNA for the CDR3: TGTGCCAGCAGTTTACAGGGGGCAAGCAATCAGCCCCAGCATTTT. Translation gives CASSLQGASNQPQHF.

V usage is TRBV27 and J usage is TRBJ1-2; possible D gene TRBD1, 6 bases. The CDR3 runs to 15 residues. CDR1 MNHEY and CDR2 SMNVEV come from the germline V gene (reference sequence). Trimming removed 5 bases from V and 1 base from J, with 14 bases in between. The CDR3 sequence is CASSALQGINYGYTF. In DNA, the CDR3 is TGTGCCAGCAGTGCGCTTCAGGGGATTAACTATGGCTACACCTTC.

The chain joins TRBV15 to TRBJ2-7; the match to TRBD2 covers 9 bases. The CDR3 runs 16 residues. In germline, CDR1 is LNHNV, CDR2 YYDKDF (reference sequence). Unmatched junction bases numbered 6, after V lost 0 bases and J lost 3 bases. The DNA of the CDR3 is TGTGCCACCAGCAGAGATAGCGTAGCGGGGGTCTACGAGCAGTACTTC. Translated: CATSRDSVAGVYEQYF.

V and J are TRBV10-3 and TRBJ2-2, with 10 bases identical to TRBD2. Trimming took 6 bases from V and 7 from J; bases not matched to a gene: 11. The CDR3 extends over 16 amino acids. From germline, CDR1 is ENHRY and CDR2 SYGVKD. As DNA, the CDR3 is TGTGCCATCAGCAAGGGACTAGCGCCAGGGGGCGGGGAGCTGTTTTTT. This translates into CAISKGLAPGGGELFF.